This T cell receptor beta chain was retrieved from a study of monozygotic twins with inflammatory bowel disease. Samples each yielded cDNA through eight separate reactions. TCRdb re-called the 5' RACE reads; one entry per CDR3 protein, DNA not given. In all, the sample yields around 150,000 distinct CDR3 sequences. Study-wide results and limits: By inverse Simpson index, TCRbeta diversity was lower in IBD patients than in healthy co-twins. Limited power may explain why concordant and discordant twins showed no difference in repertoire similarity.

The CDR3 covers 16 residues. Looked up from germline, CDR1 is LGHNA and CDR2 is YNFKEQ. Remarks on this clonotype: Its antigen remains unknown.

The sequence derives from a human donor with ulcerative colitis or Crohn's disease, or a healthy co-twin of an affected twin (not recorded which). Sequencing was performed on blood. The genes are TRBV4-2 and TRBJ2-2; the D call from TCRdb, TRBD2, cannot be confirmed without DNA. The CDR3 here is CASSRRLAGGTGELFF.